This is a list of T cell receptor beta chains from one sample in a study of early T cells in non-severe SARS-CoV-2 infection. One entry per CDR3 protein, called by TCRdb with MiXCR from the 5' RACE reads. The profile shows 60,000 to 70,000 distinct CDR3 sequences, 4% to 5.5% of them singletons. Sequenced sample: whole blood. These receptors were collected from an adult who was a healthcare worker with PCR-confirmed SARS-CoV-2 infection or an uninfected control (not recorded which). Each CDR3 is given without its conserved first and last residue. Each record gives: V gene, clone size, J gene, D gene, CDR3 protein. A D gene is named only where the DNA matches it firmly. The size field is filled for only some rows; it gives once, few, many or a size class.

TRBV7-9	many	TRBJ2-3	NA	ASSLATSTDTQY
TRBV6-1	few	TRBJ1-2	NA	ASSDTNRGYT
TRBV11-2	many	TRBJ2-3	NA	ASSLGASTDTQY
TRBV27	few	TRBJ2-7	TRBD2	ASSPGRLAGPYEQY
TRBV11-3	many	TRBJ2-1	TRBD2	ASSLTGSGISYNEQF
TRBV4-1	many	TRBJ1-4	NA	ASSQEVTTNEKLF
TRBV11-2	many	TRBJ2-5	TRBD1	ASSPRQGGETQY
TRBV6-5	many	TRBJ2-4	TRBD2	ASSRLAGGRQNIQY
TRBV6-1	few	TRBJ2-7	NA	ASSGPFYYEQY
TRBV29-1	few	TRBJ1-1	NA	SVAGEEAF
TRBV20-1	many	TRBJ1-1	NA	SARGQGIEAF
TRBV20-1	few	TRBJ1-2	TRBD1	SAWDRGPTGYT
TRBV20-1	NA	TRBJ2-3	NA	SAPGRVDTQY
TRBV9	many	TRBJ1-5	NA	ASSVGSGPQPQH
TRBV20-1	many	TRBJ2-3	NA	SASSTDTQY
TRBV29-1	NA	TRBJ2-1	NA	SVNRAEAGNEQF
TRBV5-4	many	TRBJ2-3	NA	ASSLYAADTQY
TRBV9	many	TRBJ2-1	TRBD2	ASSVVQGGGEQF
TRBV19	few	TRBJ1-3	NA	ASSIASSGNTIY
TRBV20-1	many	TRBJ2-3	NA	SATAADTQY
TRBV7-2	many	TRBJ2-3	NA	ASSLDLADTQY
TRBV11-2	many	TRBJ2-7	NA	ASSSAPTHWEQY
TRBV29-1	many	TRBJ2-7	TRBD2	SGLAGGNEQY
TRBV11-2	medium-sized	TRBJ2-3	TRBD2	ASSPINGGTDTQY
TRBV20-1	many	TRBJ2-1	NA	SARGAVGEQF
TRBV21-1	NA	TRBJ1-2	NA	ASSKAEGRDRVNGYT
TRBV18	NA	TRBJ2-2	NA	ASSPGYTGELF
TRBV29-1	many	TRBJ2-7	NA	SVGPTSYEQY
TRBV7-3	many	TRBJ2-2	TRBD2	ASSPLTGGGRGELF
TRBV5-1	few	TRBJ2-3	TRBD2	ASSRGTSGFSVDTQY
TRBV3-1	few	TRBJ1-2	TRBD1	ASSPWTGDASYGYT
TRBV7-2	NA	TRBJ2-3	NA	ASSTGPWDTQY
TRBV7-2	many	TRBJ2-1	TRBD2	ASSLEAGREQF
TRBV10-2	few	TRBJ2-1	TRBD2	ASSEGLANNEQF
TRBV2	few	TRBJ1-2	NA	ASSEGMRALANYGYT
TRBV19	many	TRBJ1-4	NA	ASSDWYLNEKLF
TRBV4-2	many	TRBJ1-6	NA	ASSQEDRNRVVH
TRBV19	many	TRBJ1-1	TRBD1	ASSFPRQGMNTEAF
TRBV6-5	NA	TRBJ2-4	NA	ASQPRGGLAKNIQY
TRBV23-1	many	TRBJ2-1	NA	ASRNRTVHNEQF
TRBV27	many	TRBJ2-7	NA	ASSLGGGFLYEQY
TRBV2	NA	TRBJ2-1	TRBD2	ASTASGLVNEQF
TRBV25-1	few	TRBJ2-7	TRBD2	ASSESSGSHEQY
TRBV2	few	TRBJ2-6	NA	ASKSGANVLT
TRBV20-1	many	TRBJ2-7	TRBD2	SARRLAEDYEQY
TRBV7-9	few	TRBJ2-1	TRBD2	APEKASGIWGEQF